This T cell receptor (beta chain) was captured in a study of T cell responses to AZD1222 COVID-19 vaccine. Study-wide points: Spike-specific TCR breadth and depth rose after two AZD1222 doses. It was only after the peak T cell response that any repertoires were sampled. The donor cohort was predominantly white British with a female majority, and clonal diversity may have been underestimated.

This CDR3 region has 18 residues. Germline V gene data show CDR1 as SGHRS and CDR2 as YFSETQ. Unmatched junction bases numbered 17, after V lost 4 bases and J lost 4 bases. This clone was recorded once. Its antigen remains unidentified. The assay was immunoSEQ multiplex PCR, and TCRdb's table has in-frame clones only and misses some. The top ten clones hold about 0.64% of a sample with 150,000 to 200,000 clones, about 93% of them seen once. This TCR was sampled from an adult in good health. J is TRBJ1-3 and V is TRBV5-1; 7 nucleotides agree with TRBD1. The sample in question was peripheral blood, obtained on day 0 of AZD1222 vaccination. The CDR3 loop reads CASSPGGTGARAGNTIYF. The CDR3 region has the DNA TGCGCCAGCAGCCCCGGCGGAACAGGGGCGAGAGCGGGAAACACCATATATTTT.